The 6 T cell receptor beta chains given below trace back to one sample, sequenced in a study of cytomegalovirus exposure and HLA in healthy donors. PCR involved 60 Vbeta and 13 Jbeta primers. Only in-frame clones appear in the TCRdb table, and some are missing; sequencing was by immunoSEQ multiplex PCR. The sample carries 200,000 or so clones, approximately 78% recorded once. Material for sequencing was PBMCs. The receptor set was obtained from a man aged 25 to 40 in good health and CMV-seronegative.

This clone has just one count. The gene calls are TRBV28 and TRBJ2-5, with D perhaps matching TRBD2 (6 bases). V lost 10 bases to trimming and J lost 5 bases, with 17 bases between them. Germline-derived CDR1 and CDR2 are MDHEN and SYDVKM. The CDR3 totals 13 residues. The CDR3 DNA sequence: TGTGCCACTAGGGGACTCGTTGTGGAGACCCAGTACTTC. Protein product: CATRGLVVETQYF.

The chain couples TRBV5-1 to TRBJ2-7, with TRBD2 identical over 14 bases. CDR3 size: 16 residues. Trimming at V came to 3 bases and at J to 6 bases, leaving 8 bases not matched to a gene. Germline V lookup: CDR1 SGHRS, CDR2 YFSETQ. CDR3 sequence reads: CASSYQTSGGAGEQYF. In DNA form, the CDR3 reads TGCGCCAGCAGCTACCAGACTAGCGGGGGGGCGGGCGAGCAGTACTTC.

CDR3 region: CASSPGEDYGYTF. Here the CDR3 DNA reads TGTGCCAGCAGTCCTGGGGAGGACTATGGCTACACCTTC. The rearrangement uses TRBV5-8 and TRBJ1-2; D remains ambiguous. V was pared by 5 bases and J by 3 bases, with 11 bases between. Germline V gene sequence: CDR1 SGHTS, CDR2 YDEGEE. This CDR3 contains 13 residues.

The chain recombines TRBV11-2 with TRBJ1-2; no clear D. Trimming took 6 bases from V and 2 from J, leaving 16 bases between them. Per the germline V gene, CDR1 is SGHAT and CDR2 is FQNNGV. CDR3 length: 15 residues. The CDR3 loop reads CASSSPHERNYGYTF. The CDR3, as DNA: TGTGCCAGCAGTTCACCCCATGAGAGAAACTATGGCTACACCTTC. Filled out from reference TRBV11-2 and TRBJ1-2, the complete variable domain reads EAGVAQSPRYKIIEKRQSVAFWCNPISGHATLYWYQQILGQGPKLLIQFQNNGVVDDSQLPKDRFSAERLKGVDSTLKIQPAKLEDSAVYLCASSSPHERNYGYTFGSGTRLTVV.

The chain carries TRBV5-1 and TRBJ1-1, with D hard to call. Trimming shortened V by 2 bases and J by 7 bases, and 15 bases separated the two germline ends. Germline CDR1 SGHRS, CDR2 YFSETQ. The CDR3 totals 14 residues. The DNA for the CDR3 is TGCGCCAGCAGCTTCCGTGACCTGGCGGTTGAAGCTTTCTTT. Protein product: CASSFRDLAVEAFF.

CDR3 bases: TGTGCCAGCAGCGTAGAAGGGTCTAGCGGGTTGGGGGAGCAGTACTTC. Amino acid sequence: CASSVEGSSGLGEQYF. J is TRBJ2-7 and V is TRBV9; 8 bases are shared with TRBD2. The CDR3 has 16 amino acids. The trim removed 0 bases at V and 7 bases at J, leaving 12 bases unmatched. Germline CDR1 reads SGDLS; CDR2 reads YYNGEE.